These 6 T cell receptor beta chains were all obtained from the same sample, sequenced in a study of blood T cell repertoires in COVID-19. Profiling relied on immunoSEQ multiplex PCR, and the TCRdb table lists in-frame clones only, not all of them. The profile shows around 200,000 clones, around four fifths of them singletons. The sequencing sample was made of peripheral blood. All receptors come from a woman of 80 years or more with active or convalescent COVID-19.

The chain has TRBV27 and TRBJ1-5; 8 positions agree with TRBD1. J lost 5 bases, V lost 5 bases, and 2 bases had no gene match. The CDR3 is made up of 13 amino acids. Germline V gene data show CDR1 as MNHEY and CDR2 as SMNVEV (reference sequence). DNA for the CDR3: TGTGCCAGCAGTAGGACAGGGTATCAGCCCCAGCATTTT. Translation: CASSRTGYQPQHF.

This chain connects TRBV5-1 to TRBJ1-4; 7 bases match TRBD1. The J segment lost 3 bases and the V segment lost 4 bases, leaving 6 bases of the junction unmatched. Germline values: CDR1 SGHRS, CDR2 YFSETQ. The CDR3 runs 15 residues. The CDR3 sequence: CASSPQGGPNEKLFF. The CDR3 DNA reads TGCGCCAGCAGCCCTCAAGGGGGCCCTAATGAAAAACTGTTTTTT. The variable domain in full, with the rest retrieved from reference TRBV5-1 and TRBJ1-4, is KAGVTQTPRYLIKTRGQQVTLSCSPISGHRSVSWYQQTPGQGLQFLFEYFSETQRNKGNFPGRFSGRQFSNSRSEMNVSTLELGDSALYLCASSPQGGPNEKLFFGSGTQLSVL.

The chain carries TRBV6-2 or TRBV6-3 and TRBJ2-1; TRBD2 agrees at 7 bases. Germline V gives CDR1 MNHEY, CDR2 SVGEGT. This CDR3 is built from 20 residues. J was trimmed by 1 base and V by 5 bases; bases with no gene match: 20. CDR3 region: CASSRPQGSGGAGSYNEQFF. CDR3 in DNA: TGTGCCAGCAGTAGGCCCCAAGGATCCGGCGGAGCGGGGTCCTACAATGAGCAGTTCTTC.

This chain uses TRBV6-2 or TRBV6-3 with TRBJ2-1, with TRBD2 matching 11 bases. V gave up 4 bases and J gave up 8 bases; unmatched junction bases: 10. The CDR3 has 16 amino acids. The V gene's germline CDR1 is MNHEY and CDR2 SVGEGT. The CDR3 region has the DNA TGTGCCAGCAGTTCCCAGACTAGCGGGGTTGTCTATGAGCAGTTCTTC. Its translation: CASSSQTSGVVYEQFF.

The V gene is TRBV9, the J gene TRBJ1-6; possible D gene TRBD1, 6 bases. The CDR3 sequence is 17 residues long. Trimming removed 5 bases from V and 0 bases from J, with 15 bases in between. The germline CDR1 and CDR2 sequences are SGDLS and YYNGEE. The CDR3 DNA follows: TGTGCCAGCAGGCGCGACCTAGGGGGCTCCTATAATTCACCCCTCCACTTT. Encoded protein: CASRRDLGGSYNSPLHF.

The chain uses TRBV3-1 (or the pseudogene TRBV3-2) and TRBJ1-2, with D maybe TRBD1 (5 bases). Trimming pared 4 bases from V and 1 base from J, leaving 13 bases between. The length of the CDR3 is 15 residues. Per germline, CDR1 LGHDT and CDR2 YNNKEL (reference sequence). DNA for the CDR3: TGTGCCAGCAGCCCGGACAACCCTATTAACTATGGCTACACCTTC. Translation gives CASSPDNPINYGYTF.